This T cell receptor (beta chain) was identified during a study of T-cell memory formation after mild COVID-19. General study results and limits: Some clones that responded were present in memory (sampled pre-infection), which suggests cross-reactive memory joined. CD4/CD8 balance held among clones contracting day 15 to 85, and later expanders leaned CD4+.

TCRdb analysed the 5' RACE reads with MiXCR anew, one entry per CDR3 protein. Here the sample spans 500,000 to 650,000 distinct CDR3 sequences, 20% to 25% being singletons. On this clonotype: What it binds is unknown.

This CDR3 contains 16 residues. Per the germline V gene, CDR1 is LGHNA and CDR2 is YNFKEQ. V was clipped by 0 bases and J by 6 bases, with 17 bases between them. V usage is TRBV4-2 and J usage is TRBJ1-1, with a weak D call TRBD1 (5 bases). Sequenced sample: PBMCs or a T cell subset sorted from them (not recorded which). This sequence originates from an adult woman who had mild COVID-19 (a few samples of this study predate the infection). Cell type and time point are not known. CDR3 in amino acids: CASSQEWLGGWAEAFF. CDR3 DNA sequence: TGTGCCAGCAGCCAAGAATGGTTGGGGGGATGGGCTGAAGCTTTCTTT.